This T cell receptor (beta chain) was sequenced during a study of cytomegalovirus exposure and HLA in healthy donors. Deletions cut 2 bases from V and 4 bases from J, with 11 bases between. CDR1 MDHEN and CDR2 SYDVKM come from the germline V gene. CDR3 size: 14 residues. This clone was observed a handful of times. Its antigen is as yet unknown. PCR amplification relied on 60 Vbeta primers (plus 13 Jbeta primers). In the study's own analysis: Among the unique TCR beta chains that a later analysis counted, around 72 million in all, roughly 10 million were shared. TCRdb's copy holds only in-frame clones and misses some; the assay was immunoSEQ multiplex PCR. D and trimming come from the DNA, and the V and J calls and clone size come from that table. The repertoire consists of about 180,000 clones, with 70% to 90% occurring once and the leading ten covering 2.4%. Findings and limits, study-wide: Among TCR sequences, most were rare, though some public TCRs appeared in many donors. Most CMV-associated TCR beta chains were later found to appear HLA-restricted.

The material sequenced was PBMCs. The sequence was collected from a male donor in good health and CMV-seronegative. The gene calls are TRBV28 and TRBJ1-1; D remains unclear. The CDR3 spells CASSLRYAGTEAFF. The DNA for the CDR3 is TGTGCCAGCAGTTTACGGTATGCTGGCACTGAAGCTTTCTTT.